This TCR beta chain was recorded in a study of PD-1 blockade in classical Hodgkin lymphoma. Profiled with immunoSEQ multiplex PCR; TCRdb holds only in-frame clones, not every one. The profile shows more than 20,000 clones, 70% to 90% of them singletons. Time point indicated: cycle 4 day 1 (C4D1), after less than seven weeks of nivolumab. Every patient had relapsed following autologous stem cell transplantation, and cohorts differed in brentuximab vedotin exposure. Remarks on this clone: Its antigen is unknown.

General study findings and limits: Later analyses included only patients treated at least 1 year post-ASCT. Only CD4+ TCR diversity, not CD8+, had risen significantly by C4D1. Newly diagnosed patients reportedly had lower baseline TCR diversity than healthy donors.

This CDR3 spans 16 amino acids. Looked up from germline, CDR1 is LNHDA and CDR2 is SQIVND (reference sequence). The V gene end was trimmed by 5 bases and the J gene end by 2 bases; junction bases not matched to a gene: 9. This material consisted of peripheral blood mononuclear cells (PBMCs), taken before the fourth cycle of nivolumab. The chain employs TRBV19 and TRBJ2-1; TRBD1 aligns across 7 bases. The receptor was derived from a human donor with classical Hodgkin lymphoma. DNA of the CDR3: TGTGCCAGTAGTTCCCGACAGGGCGTTGCCTACAATGAGCAGTTCTTC. As protein: CASSSRQGVAYNEQFF. The full variable domain, completed using reference TRBV19 and TRBJ2-1, is DGGITQSPKYLFRKEGQNVTLSCEQNLNHDAMYWYRQDPGQGLRLIYYSQIVNDFQKGDIAEGYSVSREKKESFPLTVTSAQKNPTAFYLCASSSRQGVAYNEQFFGPGTRLTVL.